The sample holds a few counts of the clone carrying this T cell receptor (beta chain). What it binds is not known. Trimming removed 5 bases at V and 0 bases at J, with 4 bases between. CDR1 is MDHEN, CDR2 SYDVKM, per germline. The CDR3 totals 13 residues. The sample belongs to a study of CD8 T cell repertoires and HIV-1 epitope variants. Study-wide background: Controls included no peptide, Ebola AY9 epitope, and a CMV, EBV, flu pool.

Data came from immunoSEQ multiplex PCR; TCRdb stores just in-frame clones and leaves some out. This table holds some 5,000 clones, about three fifths found once. This TCR was recovered from a male donor with HIV. The source material was cultured CD8+ T cells derived from PBMCs. This sequence joins TRBV28 and TRBJ1-4; D call uncertain. DNA of the CDR3: TGTGCCAGCAGTCCTGCAACTAATGAAAAACTGTTTTTT. Encoded protein: CASSPATNEKLFF.